The rows below give T cell receptor beta chains drawn from one sample of a study of cytomegalovirus exposure and HLA in healthy donors. Profiled with immunoSEQ multiplex PCR; TCRdb holds only in-frame clones, not every one. The sample yields about 90,000 clones, about 73% seen once. Input material: PBMCs. These receptors were collected from a woman in her thirties or forties in good health and CMV-seropositive. CDR3s include the opening cysteine and the closing phenylalanine or tryptophan. Fields, in order: V gene, J gene, D gene, clone size, CDR3 DNA, CDR3 protein. The D gene is left open where the match is weak. Where a row states a size, it is once, few, many or the class of an expanded clone; other rows omit it.

V gene: TRBV19; J gene: TRBJ2-5; D gene: .; clone size: .; CDR3 DNA: TGTGCCGCAGGGTTCCAAGAGACCCAGTACTTC; CDR3 protein: CAAGFQETQYF
V gene: TRBV19; J gene: TRBJ1-4; D gene: .; clone size: .; CDR3 DNA: TGTGCCAGTAGTAACCGGGGTGAAAAACTGTTTTTT; CDR3 protein: CASSNRGEKLFF
V gene: TRBV7-6; J gene: TRBJ2-7; D gene: .; clone size: .; CDR3 DNA: TGTGCCAGCAGCTTATCACTAGCCGGCGACGAGCAGTACTTC; CDR3 protein: CASSLSLAGDEQYF
V gene: TRBV5-6; J gene: TRBJ2-2; D gene: .; clone size: .; CDR3 DNA: TGTGCCAGCAGTAATCTAGAGGCCGGGGAGCTGTTTTTT; CDR3 protein: CASSNLEAGELFF
V gene: TRBV11-3; J gene: TRBJ1-2; D gene: .; clone size: .; CDR3 DNA: TGTGCCAGCAGCTTAGGTTCAGGGGACTATGGCTACACCTTC; CDR3 protein: CASSLGSGDYGYTF
V gene: TRBV28; J gene: TRBJ2-7; D gene: TRBD1; clone size: .; CDR3 DNA: TGTGCCAGCAGGCGGACAGGGGGCAATTACGAGCAGTACTTC; CDR3 protein: CASRRTGGNYEQYF
V gene: TRBV4-1; J gene: TRBJ2-7; D gene: TRBD2; clone size: .; CDR3 DNA: TGCGCCAGCAGCCAAGAGACCCTGGGACTAGCGGGAGGGCCGCCCTACGAGCAGTACTTC; CDR3 protein: CASSQETLGLAGGPPYEQYF
V gene: TRBV27; J gene: TRBJ2-2; D gene: TRBD1; clone size: .; CDR3 DNA: TGTGCCAGCAGTTCTCCCCACAGGGGAAACACCGGGGAGCTGTTTTTT; CDR3 protein: CASSSPHRGNTGELFF
V gene: TRBV28; J gene: TRBJ2-1; D gene: .; clone size: .; CDR3 DNA: TGTGCCAGCAGTTTAACAGTCAATGAGCAGTTCTTC; CDR3 protein: CASSLTVNEQFF
V gene: TRBV27; J gene: TRBJ2-1; D gene: TRBD2; clone size: .; CDR3 DNA: TGTGCCAGCAGTTTGGATCCTAGCGGTCTCTACAATGAGCAGTTCTTC; CDR3 protein: CASSLDPSGLYNEQFF
V gene: TRBV21-1; J gene: TRBJ2-3; D gene: .; clone size: .; CDR3 DNA: TGTGCCAGCAGCAAAGCGAGAGGGTTTCGCACAGATACGCAGTATTTT; CDR3 protein: CASSKARGFRTDTQYF
V gene: TRBV21-1; J gene: TRBJ2-7; D gene: .; clone size: few; CDR3 DNA: TGTGCCAGCAGCTTCGAGGTCGGGGGAACCCCAACCTACGAGCAGTACTTC; CDR3 protein: CASSFEVGGTPTYEQYF
V gene: TRBV19; J gene: TRBJ2-1; D gene: TRBD2; clone size: .; CDR3 DNA: TGTGCCAGTAGCTCCCTCCTTGCGGGAGGGTTAGGGCAGCGGCAGTTCTTC; CDR3 protein: CASSSLLAGGLGQRQFF
V gene: TRBV9; J gene: TRBJ1-1; D gene: .; clone size: few; CDR3 DNA: TGTGCCAGCACGACGGATAATACTAACCCTGAAGCTTTCTTT; CDR3 protein: CASTTDNTNPEAFF
V gene: TRBV28; J gene: TRBJ1-1; D gene: TRBD1; clone size: .; CDR3 DNA: TGTGCCAGCAGTCCCCTGACAGGGCTCCGGGTAGAAGCTTTCTTT; CDR3 protein: CASSPLTGLRVEAFF
V gene: TRBV7-9; J gene: TRBJ2-7; D gene: .; clone size: few; CDR3 DNA: TGTTCCAGCAGCTCTGGGGCCGGGTACGAGCAGTACTTC; CDR3 protein: CSSSSGAGYEQYF
V gene: TRBV4-1; J gene: TRBJ1-1; D gene: .; clone size: .; CDR3 DNA: TGCGCCAGCAGCCCCTCTATAGGGGAGGGGACTGAAGCTTTCTTT; CDR3 protein: CASSPSIGEGTEAFF
V gene: TRBV7-2; J gene: TRBJ2-7; D gene: .; clone size: .; CDR3 DNA: TGTGCCAGCAGCCCCGTCGTGACGTCTAGCTCCTACGAGCAGTACTTC; CDR3 protein: CASSPVVTSSSYEQYF
V gene: TRBV27; J gene: TRBJ2-2; D gene: TRBD2; clone size: once; CDR3 DNA: TGTGCCAGCAGTTTTTCTAGCGGAGCCACCGGGGAGCTGTTTTTT; CDR3 protein: CASSFSSGATGELFF
V gene: TRBV19; J gene: TRBJ2-1; D gene: .; clone size: .; CDR3 DNA: TGTGCCAGTAGTATAGATCAAGGTCGGGCCTACAATGAGCAGTTCTTC; CDR3 protein: CASSIDQGRAYNEQFF
V gene: TRBV7-3; J gene: TRBJ2-5; D gene: .; clone size: .; CDR3 DNA: TGTGCCAGCAGCCTCGGGGGGCTACAAGAGACCCAGTACTTC; CDR3 protein: CASSLGGLQETQYF
V gene: TRBV6-5; J gene: TRBJ2-7; D gene: .; clone size: .; CDR3 DNA: TGTGCCAGCAGTTACTCCACAGGGTTCTACGAGCAGTACTTC; CDR3 protein: CASSYSTGFYEQYF
V gene: TRBV7-3; J gene: TRBJ2-7; D gene: TRBD1; clone size: .; CDR3 DNA: TGTGCCAGCAGCTTGGCCGGGACAGGGGAGACCTACGAGCAGTACTTC; CDR3 protein: CASSLAGTGETYEQYF
V gene: TRBV27; J gene: TRBJ2-1; D gene: .; clone size: once; CDR3 DNA: TGTGCCAGCACCTTTAAGGCGGGTTTAGTCGATGAGCAGTTCTTC; CDR3 protein: CASTFKAGLVDEQFF
V gene: TRBV9; J gene: TRBJ2-2; D gene: .; clone size: .; CDR3 DNA: TGTGCCAGCAGCGGGGGCCTCAGGGGCACCGGGGAGCTGTTTTTT; CDR3 protein: CASSGGLRGTGELFF
V gene: TRBV6-5; J gene: TRBJ2-5; D gene: TRBD1; clone size: .; CDR3 DNA: TGTGCCAGCAGCCCGGGACAGACTACGCAAGAGACCCAGTACTTC; CDR3 protein: CASSPGQTTQETQYF
V gene: TRBV7-8; J gene: TRBJ2-7; D gene: .; clone size: few; CDR3 DNA: TGTGCCAGCAGTTTACAGGCGACCTACGAGTGGCAGTACTTC; CDR3 protein: CASSLQATYEWQYF
V gene: TRBV7-3; J gene: TRBJ2-1; D gene: .; clone size: .; CDR3 DNA: TGTGCCAGCAGCTTGGGCAGGGGTCGGGGTGAGCAGTTCTTC; CDR3 protein: CASSLGRGRGEQFF
V gene: TRBV19; J gene: TRBJ2-4; D gene: .; clone size: .; CDR3 DNA: TGTGCCAGTAGTATAGATAGCCGGGGGGCGATTGCCAAAAACATTCAGTACTTC; CDR3 protein: CASSIDSRGAIAKNIQYF
V gene: TRBV4-2; J gene: TRBJ2-1; D gene: .; clone size: .; CDR3 DNA: TGTGCCAGCAGCCAAGACCCCGACTGGGGGGACTACAATGAGCAGTTCTTC; CDR3 protein: CASSQDPDWGDYNEQFF
V gene: TRBV10-3; J gene: TRBJ1-1; D gene: .; clone size: few; CDR3 DNA: TGTGCCATCAGTGAGACCGGAGGAGCTTTCTTT; CDR3 protein: CAISETGGAFF
V gene: TRBV28; J gene: TRBJ1-1; D gene: TRBD1; clone size: .; CDR3 DNA: TGTGCCAGCAGTTTAGGAGGGGGCATAGCTTTCTTT; CDR3 protein: CASSLGGGIAFF
V gene: TRBV5-1; J gene: TRBJ2-1; D gene: TRBD1; clone size: .; CDR3 DNA: TGCGCCAGCGGAGGACTCCGGGACAGGGGGAGTCATGAGCAGTTCTTC; CDR3 protein: CASGGLRDRGSHEQFF
V gene: TRBV9; J gene: TRBJ2-1; D gene: .; clone size: .; CDR3 DNA: TGTGCCAGCAGCGTAAGCGACAGTAGCCTCTACAATGAGCAGTTCTTC; CDR3 protein: CASSVSDSSLYNEQFF
V gene: TRBV7-9; J gene: TRBJ2-1; D gene: .; clone size: .; CDR3 DNA: TGTGCCAGCAGCTCCGCCGGGAGCGCTTTCAATGAGCAGTTCTTC; CDR3 protein: CASSSAGSAFNEQFF
V gene: TRBV9; J gene: TRBJ2-7; D gene: TRBD2; clone size: .; CDR3 DNA: TGTGCCAGCAGGGCTGGACTAGCGGGAAGCGACGAGCAGTACTTC; CDR3 protein: CASRAGLAGSDEQYF
V gene: TRBV2; J gene: TRBJ1-6; D gene: .; clone size: few; CDR3 DNA: TGTGCCAGCAGGAGCTCCTATAATTCACCCCTCCACTTT; CDR3 protein: CASRSSYNSPLHF
V gene: TRBV14; J gene: TRBJ2-7; D gene: TRBD2; clone size: .; CDR3 DNA: TGTGCCAGCAGCCCACGCCGGGGGGACGAGCAGTACTTC; CDR3 protein: CASSPRRGDEQYF
V gene: TRBV7-9; J gene: TRBJ1-1; D gene: .; clone size: .; CDR3 DNA: TGTGCCAGCAGAGTTGGACAAGACACTGAAGCTTTCTTT; CDR3 protein: CASRVGQDTEAFF
V gene: TRBV4-2; J gene: TRBJ2-1; D gene: .; clone size: .; CDR3 DNA: TGTGCCAGCAGCCTAGAGGCAATGGAGGTTGAGCAGTTCTTC; CDR3 protein: CASSLEAMEVEQFF
V gene: TRBV11-2; J gene: TRBJ2-3; D gene: TRBD2; clone size: .; CDR3 DNA: TGTGCCAGCAGCCCGACTAGCGGGAAAACAGATACGCAGTATTTT; CDR3 protein: CASSPTSGKTDTQYF
V gene: TRBV5-1; J gene: TRBJ2-1; D gene: TRBD1; clone size: once; CDR3 DNA: TGCGCCAGCATCAAGGGACAGGGCTCCTACAATGAGCAGTTCTTC; CDR3 protein: CASIKGQGSYNEQFF
V gene: TRBV27; J gene: TRBJ2-1; D gene: TRBD1; clone size: .; CDR3 DNA: TGTGCCAGCAGTTTATCGGCGCAGGGGGCCTACAATGAGCAGTTCTTC; CDR3 protein: CASSLSAQGAYNEQFF
V gene: TRBV19; J gene: TRBJ1-1; D gene: TRBD1; clone size: .; CDR3 DNA: TGTGCCAGTAGTTACCGGACAGGGTTGAGTGGGACTGAAGCTTTCTTT; CDR3 protein: CASSYRTGLSGTEAFF
V gene: TRBV11-2; J gene: TRBJ2-1; D gene: .; clone size: .; CDR3 DNA: TGTGCCAGCAGTGCCGGGGAGAATGAGCAGTTCTTC; CDR3 protein: CASSAGENEQFF
V gene: TRBV6-5; J gene: TRBJ2-2; D gene: .; clone size: once; CDR3 DNA: TGTGCCAGCAGTTACGGTGGGGCCACCGGGGAGCTGTTTTTT; CDR3 protein: CASSYGGATGELFF
V gene: TRBV7-9; J gene: TRBJ1-5; D gene: TRBD1; clone size: few; CDR3 DNA: TGTGCCAGCAGCGGTCACCGGGACAGGGAACTCCAGCCCCAGCATTTT; CDR3 protein: CASSGHRDRELQPQHF
V gene: TRBV16; J gene: TRBJ1-1; D gene: .; clone size: few; CDR3 DNA: TGTGCCAGCAGCCAATCCCCACAGTGGGCTTTCTTT; CDR3 protein: CASSQSPQWAFF
V gene: TRBV7-9; J gene: TRBJ2-3; D gene: .; clone size: .; CDR3 DNA: TGTGCCAGCAGCCGACAGTTCACAGATACGCAGTATTTT; CDR3 protein: CASSRQFTDTQYF
V gene: TRBV7-2; J gene: TRBJ2-3; D gene: .; clone size: .; CDR3 DNA: TGTGCCAGCAGCTTGACCTTAGCGATAATGATCGCAGATACGCAGTATTTT; CDR3 protein: CASSLTLAIMIADTQYF
V gene: TRBV7-9; J gene: TRBJ1-5; D gene: TRBD1; clone size: .; CDR3 DNA: TGTGCCAGCAGCTTGGGACAGGTCAATCAGCCCCAGCATTTT; CDR3 protein: CASSLGQVNQPQHF
V gene: TRBV5-1; J gene: TRBJ2-2; D gene: .; clone size: .; CDR3 DNA: TGCGCCAGTACGACCGGGGATTTGAACACCGGGGAGCTGTTTTTT; CDR3 protein: CASTTGDLNTGELFF